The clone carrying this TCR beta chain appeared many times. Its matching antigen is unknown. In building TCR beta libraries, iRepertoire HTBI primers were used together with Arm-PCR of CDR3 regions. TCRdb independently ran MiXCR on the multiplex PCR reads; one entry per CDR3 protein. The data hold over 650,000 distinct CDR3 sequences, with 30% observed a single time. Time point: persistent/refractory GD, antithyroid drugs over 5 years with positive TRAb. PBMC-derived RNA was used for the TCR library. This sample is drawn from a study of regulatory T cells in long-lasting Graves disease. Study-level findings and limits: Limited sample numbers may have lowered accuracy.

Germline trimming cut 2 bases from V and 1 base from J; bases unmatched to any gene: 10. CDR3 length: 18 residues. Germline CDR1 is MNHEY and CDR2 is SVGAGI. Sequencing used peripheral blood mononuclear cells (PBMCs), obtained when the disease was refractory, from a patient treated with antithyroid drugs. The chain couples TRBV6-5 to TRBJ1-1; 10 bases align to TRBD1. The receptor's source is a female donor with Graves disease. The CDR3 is CASSYRPDRGVKNTEAFF. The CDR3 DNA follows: TGTGCCAGCAGTTACCGTCCGGACAGGGGGGTTAAGAACACTGAAGCTTTCTTT.